The clone carrying this TCR beta chain appeared a few times. No antigen is known for it. Looked up from germline, CDR1 is MGHRA and CDR2 is YSYEKL. Trimming took off 4 bases at V and 3 bases at J, with 7 bases between the two ends. The CDR3 has 13 amino acids. This entry comes from a study of cytomegalovirus exposure and HLA in healthy donors. The study's findings and limits: In a later analysis, approximately 15,000 TCR beta sequences were associated with HLA alleles at 0.05 false discovery rate.

Amplification used 60 Vbeta primers and 13 Jbeta primers. Clones were sequenced by immunoSEQ multiplex PCR, and TCRdb holds only the in-frame ones, with some missing. This table holds roughly 180,000 clones, 84% found once. The sequence came from a girl aged 10 to 17 in good health and CMV-seropositive. V is TRBV4-1 and J is TRBJ2-1; a possible D gene is TRBD1 (6 bases). The specimen was PBMCs. Written as DNA, the CDR3 is TGCGCCAGCAGCCCGACAGGCTACAATGAGCAGTTCTTC. Its translation: CASSPTGYNEQFF.